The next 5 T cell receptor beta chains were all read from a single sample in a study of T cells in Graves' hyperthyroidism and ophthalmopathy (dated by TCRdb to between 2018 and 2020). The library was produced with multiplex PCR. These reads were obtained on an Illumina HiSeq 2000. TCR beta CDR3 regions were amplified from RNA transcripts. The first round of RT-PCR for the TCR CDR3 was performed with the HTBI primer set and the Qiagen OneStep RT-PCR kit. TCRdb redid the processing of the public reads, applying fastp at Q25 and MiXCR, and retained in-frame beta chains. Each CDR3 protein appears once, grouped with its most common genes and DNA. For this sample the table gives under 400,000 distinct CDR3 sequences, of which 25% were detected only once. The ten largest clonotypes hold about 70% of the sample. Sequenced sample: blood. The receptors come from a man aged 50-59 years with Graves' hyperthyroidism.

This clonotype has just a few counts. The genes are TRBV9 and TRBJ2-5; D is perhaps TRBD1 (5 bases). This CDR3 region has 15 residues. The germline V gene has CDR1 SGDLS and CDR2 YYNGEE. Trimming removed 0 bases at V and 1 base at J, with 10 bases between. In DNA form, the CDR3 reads TGTGCCAGCAGCGTAGAAGGGGCCCTCCAAGAGACCCAGTACTTC. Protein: CASSVEGALQETQYF. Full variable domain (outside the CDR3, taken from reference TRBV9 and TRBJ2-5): DSGVTQTPKHLITATGQRVTLRCSPRSGDLSVYWYQQSLDQGLQFLIQYYNGEERAKGNILERFSAQQFPDLHSELNLSSLELGDSALYFCASSVEGALQETQYFGPGTRLLVL.

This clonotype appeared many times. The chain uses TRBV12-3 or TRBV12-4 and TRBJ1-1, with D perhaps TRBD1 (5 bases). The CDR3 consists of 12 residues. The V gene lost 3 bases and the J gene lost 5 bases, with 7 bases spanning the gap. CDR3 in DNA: TGTGCCAGCAGTTTCAGGGTGACTGAAGCTTTCTTT. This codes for CASSFRVTEAFF.

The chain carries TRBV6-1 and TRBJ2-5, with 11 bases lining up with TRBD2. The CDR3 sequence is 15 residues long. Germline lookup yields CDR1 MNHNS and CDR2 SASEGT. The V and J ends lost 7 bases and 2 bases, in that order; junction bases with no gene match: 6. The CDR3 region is CASNPTSGIQETQYF. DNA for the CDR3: TGTGCCAGCAATCCGACTAGCGGGATTCAAGAGACCCAGTACTTC.

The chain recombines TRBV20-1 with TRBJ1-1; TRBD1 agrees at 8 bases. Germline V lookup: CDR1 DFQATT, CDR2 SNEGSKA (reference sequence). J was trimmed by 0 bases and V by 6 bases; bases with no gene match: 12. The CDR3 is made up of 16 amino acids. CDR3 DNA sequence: TGCAGTGCCAAGAAACCGGGACAGGTAATGAACACTGAAGCTTTCTTT. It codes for CSAKKPGQVMNTEAFF.

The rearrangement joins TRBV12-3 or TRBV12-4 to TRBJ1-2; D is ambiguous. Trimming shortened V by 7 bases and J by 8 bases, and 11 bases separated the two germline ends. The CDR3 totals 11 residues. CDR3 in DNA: TGTGCCAGCAACCTAGGCGGGGGCTACACCTTC. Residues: CASNLGGGYTF.